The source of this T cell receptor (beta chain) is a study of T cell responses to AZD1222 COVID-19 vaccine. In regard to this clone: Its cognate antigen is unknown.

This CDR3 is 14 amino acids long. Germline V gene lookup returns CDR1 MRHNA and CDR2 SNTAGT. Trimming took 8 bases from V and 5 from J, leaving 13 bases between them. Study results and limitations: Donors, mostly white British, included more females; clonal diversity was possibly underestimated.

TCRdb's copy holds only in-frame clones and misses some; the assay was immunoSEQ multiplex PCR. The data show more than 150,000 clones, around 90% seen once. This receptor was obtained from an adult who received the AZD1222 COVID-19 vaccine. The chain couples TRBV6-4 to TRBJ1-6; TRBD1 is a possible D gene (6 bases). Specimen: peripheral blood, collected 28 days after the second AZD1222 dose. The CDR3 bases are TGTGCCAGCTCGCAGGGGATAGATAATTCACCCCTCCACTTT. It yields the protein CASSQGIDNSPLHF.